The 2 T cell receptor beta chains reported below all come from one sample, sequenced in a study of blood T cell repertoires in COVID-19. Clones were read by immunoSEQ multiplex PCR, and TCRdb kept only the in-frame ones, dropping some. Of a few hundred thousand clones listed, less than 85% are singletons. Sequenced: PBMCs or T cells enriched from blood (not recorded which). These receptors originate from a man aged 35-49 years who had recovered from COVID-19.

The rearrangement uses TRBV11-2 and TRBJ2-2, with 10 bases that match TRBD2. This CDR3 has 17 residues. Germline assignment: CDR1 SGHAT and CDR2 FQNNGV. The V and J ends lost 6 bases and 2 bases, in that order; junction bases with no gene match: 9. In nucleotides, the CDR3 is TGTGCCAGCAGTTTGAATAGCGGGGGGATAAACACCGGGGAGCTGTTTTTT. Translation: CASSLNSGGINTGELFF.

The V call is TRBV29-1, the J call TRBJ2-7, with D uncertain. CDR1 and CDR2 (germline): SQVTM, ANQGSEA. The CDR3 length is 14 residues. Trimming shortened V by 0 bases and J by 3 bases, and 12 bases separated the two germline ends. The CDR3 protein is CSVEEVRAHYEQYF. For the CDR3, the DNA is TGCAGCGTTGAAGAGGTCAGAGCGCACTACGAGCAGTACTTC.